The 7 T cell receptor beta chains below were found in one sample sequenced in a study of regulatory T cells in long-lasting Graves disease. Time point: persistent/refractory GD, antithyroid drugs over 5 years with positive TRAb. The TCR library was made from RNA extracted from PBMCs. Arm-PCR of CDR3 regions with iRepertoire HTBI primers generated TCR beta libraries. TCRdb recomputed calls from the multiplex PCR reads with MiXCR, one row per CDR3 protein. This sample has more than 350,000 distinct CDR3 sequences, with about 21% found just once. The source material was peripheral blood mononuclear cells (PBMCs), sampled when the disease was refractory, from a patient treated with antithyroid drugs. The receptors were gathered from a female donor with Graves disease.

Notes on this clonotype: A much larger clone is a single base away; this may be a read error. The V call is TRBV19, the J call TRBJ1-1, with TRBD1 matching 8 bases. Germline lookup yields CDR1 LNHDA and CDR2 SQIVND (reference sequence). CDR3 length: 16 residues. The CDR3 nucleotides read TGTGCCAGTAGTCGAAAACGGGGACAGGAGAACACTAAAGCTTTCTTT. Protein product: CASSRKRGQENTKAFF.

This clonotype has ten or more counts. This CDR3 reads CASSSGKNEKLFF. As DNA, the CDR3 is TGCGCCAGCAGCTCGGGAAAGAATGAAAAACTGTTTTTT. The chain joins TRBV5-1 to TRBJ1-4; D ambiguous. The CDR3 loop spans 13 amino acids. Germline V gene lookup returns CDR1 SGHRS and CDR2 YFSETQ. The V and J ends lost 3 bases and 5 bases respectively, with 8 bases between them.

The rearrangement joins TRBV10-3 to TRBJ2-7, with D perhaps matching TRBD1 or TRBD2 (5 bases each). Germline CDR1 and CDR2: ENHRY and SYGVKD. The CDR3 has 12 residues. V was clipped by 7 bases and J by 0 bases, with 7 bases between them. The chain's CDR3 is CAIMGDSYEQYF. CDR3 DNA: TGTGCCATCATGGGGGACTCCTACGAGCAGTACTTC.

The chain uses TRBV30 and TRBJ2-7, with TRBD2 identical over 14 bases. V dropped 3 bases and J dropped 9; count of bases not matched to a gene: 4. The germline V gene encodes CDR1 GTSNPN and CDR2 SVGIG (reference sequence). CDR3 length equals 13 residues. This CDR3 reads CAWRGLAGVSQYF. CDR3 bases: TGTGCCTGGAGGGGACTAGCGGGAGTGTCGCAGTACTTC.

This clonotype has a count of ten or more. The CDR3 here is CSAFTNPALAETQYF. The CDR3 bases are TGCAGTGCCTTCACTAATCCGGCGCTAGCGGAGACCCAGTACTTC. The chain joins TRBV20-1 to TRBJ2-5; a weak D match, TRBD2 (6 bases). The CDR3 contains 15 residues. Deletions cut 6 bases from V and 5 bases from J, with 22 bases between. Germline V gene data show CDR1 as DFQATT and CDR2 as SNEGSKA (reference sequence).

As DNA, the CDR3 is TGTGCCAGCAGCTCGGCCCCAGGGGGTGAGCAGTTCTTC. As protein: CASSSAPGGEQFF. The V gene is TRBV7-3, the J gene TRBJ2-1, with 7 bases identical to TRBD1. CDR3 length: 13 amino acids. Germline V gives CDR1 SGHTA, CDR2 FQGTGA. V trimming: 4 bases; J trimming: 9 bases; junction bases outside the gene matches: 6.

The rearrangement uses TRBV6-1 and TRBJ2-4; TRBD2 aligns across 7 bases. This CDR3 is 12 amino acids long. Germline CDR1 reads MNHNS; CDR2 reads SASEGT. With 11 bases clipped from V and 8 bases from J, the junction kept 9 bases outside the gene matches. CDR3 DNA: TGTGCCTTTGGTGTTCGGGGGGACATTCAGTACTTC. This gives the protein CAFGVRGDIQYF.